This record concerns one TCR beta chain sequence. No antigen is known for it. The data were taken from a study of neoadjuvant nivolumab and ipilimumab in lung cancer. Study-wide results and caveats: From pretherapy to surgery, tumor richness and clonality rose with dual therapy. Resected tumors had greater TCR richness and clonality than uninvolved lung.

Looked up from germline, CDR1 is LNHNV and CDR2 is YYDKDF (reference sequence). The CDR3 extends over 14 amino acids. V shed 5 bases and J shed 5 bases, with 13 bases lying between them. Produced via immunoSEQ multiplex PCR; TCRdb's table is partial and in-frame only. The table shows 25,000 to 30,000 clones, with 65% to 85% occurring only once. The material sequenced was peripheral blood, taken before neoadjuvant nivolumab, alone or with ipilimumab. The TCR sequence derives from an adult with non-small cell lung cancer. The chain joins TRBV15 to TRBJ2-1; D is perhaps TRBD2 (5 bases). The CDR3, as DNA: TGTGCCACCAGCGCGGGCAGAGTTGACAATGAGCAGTTCTTC. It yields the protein CATSAGRVDNEQFF.